The present TCR beta chain was sequenced within a study of CD4+ T cells in melanoma. Profiling relied on immunoSEQ multiplex PCR, and the TCRdb table lists in-frame clones only, not all of them. The sample carries over 130,000 clones, about 93% recorded once. Findings of the study overall: In melanoma, neoantigen-specific CD4+ T cells reportedly differed in differentiation state. A reported correlation linked neoantigen-specific CD4+ T cells to CD8+, macrophage and B cell function.

Worth noting for this clone: Its cognate antigen is unknown.

This CDR3 contains 19 residues. CDR1 and CDR2 (germline): SGHTA, FQGNSA. Trimming removed 3 bases from V and 1 base from J; junction bases left unmatched: 10. This chain links TRBV7-2 with TRBJ2-6; TRBD1 matches 9 bases. The receptor was derived from a human donor with melanoma. Written as DNA, the CDR3 is TGTGCCAGCAGCTTTCCCCTAGGACAGGGGCTATCTGGGGCCAACGTCCTGACTTTC. It encodes CASSFPLGQGLSGANVLTF.